The text below deals with one TCR beta chain. A single base separates this from a much larger clone, so it may be a read error. The record originates from a study of metastatic and nonmetastatic thyroid tumors. Looking at the study overall: The study looked at repertoires side by side in blood and in tumor or nodule tissue from malignant and benign thyroid patients.

The authors' processing: Clinicopathological groups supplied CDR3 differences that were used to build a distant-metastasis classifier for papillary thyroid cancer. Via MiXCR, TCRdb re-called the PCR reads. TCRdb, not the original authors, processed these V and J calls. The table lists around 35,000 clones, about 17% of them singletons. Every patient underwent thyroid surgery untreated. Germline loops: CDR1 SNHLY, CDR2 FYNNEI. The CDR3 is 14 amino acids. Trimming removed 4 bases at V and 0 bases at J, with 7 bases between. The genes are TRBV2 and TRBJ2-1, with D perhaps TRBD1 (6 bases). Sequencing input: blood. The receptor was derived from a male donor with papillary thyroid cancer or a benign thyroid nodule (not recorded which). Some clones in this sample may be carry-over from other donors' samples. The CDR3 here is CASSGGPSYNEQFF. In DNA form, the CDR3 reads TGTGCCAGCAGTGGGGGGCCCTCCTACAATGAGCAGTTCTTC.